A selection of T cell receptor beta chains follows, all from one sample in a study of OX40 agonist ivuxolimab in advanced cancers. TCRdb keeps only in-frame clones here, not all; method: immunoSEQ multiplex PCR. The repertoire has 80,000 or so clones, just under 85% of them found once; the top ten carry roughly 25%. Sequences were derived from CD4+ or CD8+ T cells sorted from blood, sampled in a trial of the OX40 agonist ivuxolimab. These receptors were collected from an adult with an advanced solid tumor such as melanoma, head and neck, liver or kidney cancer. CDR3s include the opening cysteine and the closing phenylalanine or tryptophan. Fields, in order: CDR3 length, J gene, D gene, V gene, clone size, CDR3 DNA, CDR3 protein. A D gene is named only where the DNA matches it firmly. The listing skips clone size in some rows; elsewhere it reads once, few, many or a size class.

13 TRBJ1-5 NA TRBV19 few TGTGCCAGTAGTATTTCCGGAGATCAGCCCCAGCATTTT CASSISGDQPQHF
15 TRBJ1-5 NA TRBV6-1 NA TGTGCCAGCAGCCCTACAGGGCTGGGTAATCAGCCCCAGCATTTT CASSPTGLGNQPQHF
13 TRBJ1-1 NA TRBV2 NA TGTGCCAGCAGGCTAGACAGGAACACTGAAGCTTTCTTT CASRLDRNTEAFF
14 TRBJ1-2 TRBD1 TRBV10-3 NA TGTGCCATCGGGGGGACAGACGCCGTCTATGGCTACACCTTC CAIGGTDAVYGYTF
13 TRBJ1-1 NA TRBV30 once TGTGCCTGCTCAGGCACGGCGGACACTGAAGCTTTCTTT CACSGTADTEAFF
16 TRBJ2-5 TRBD2 TRBV7-9 NA TGTGCCAGCAGCCCGGGGACTAGCGGGGGAGGAGAGACCCAGTACTTC CASSPGTSGGGETQYF
13 TRBJ1-5 NA TRBV28 few TGTGCCAGCACCCTGCCTGCGGGTCAGCCCCAGCATTTT CASTLPAGQPQHF
15 TRBJ2-2 NA TRBV28 NA TGTGCCAGCAGTTTAGGTTTTCGTGATTACGGGGAGCTGTTTTTT CASSLGFRDYGELFF
16 TRBJ1-4 NA TRBV7-2 NA TGTGCCAGCAGCTTAATGTCTACAGGGACTAGGGAAAAACTGTTTTTT CASSLMSTGTREKLFF
16 TRBJ2-7 TRBD1 TRBV11-2 NA TGTGCCAGCAGCTTGTTTGCAGGGGGCGCAGGCTACGAGCAGTACTTC CASSLFAGGAGYEQYF
14 TRBJ1-4 NA TRBV9 NA TGTGCCAGCAGCGTAAACAGCGTTAATGAAAAACTGTTTTTT CASSVNSVNEKLFF
15 TRBJ1-1 TRBD1 TRBV28 NA TGTGCCAGTCTTACAGGGGACTCGGTTATTTACGAAGCTTTCTTT CASLTGDSVIYEAFF
15 TRBJ2-2 NA TRBV6-1 NA TGTGCCAGCATTCGACAGCACCCGAACACCGGGGAGCTGTTTTTT CASIRQHPNTGELFF
13 TRBJ1-6 NA TRBV10-3 NA TGTGCCATCAGTGGGACGGGGGATTCACCCCTCCACTTT CAISGTGDSPLHF
13 TRBJ2-3 NA TRBV7-2 NA TGTGCCAGCAGCTGGTACGACGGGGATACGCAGTATTTT CASSWYDGDTQYF
15 TRBJ2-7 NA TRBV6-1 NA TGTGCCAGCACCTCCGGGACAACCCGGGCTGGCGAGCAGTACTTC CASTSGTTRAGEQYF
14 TRBJ2-2 NA TRBV9 NA TGTGCCAGCAGCCCGTCTGCGGCAGCCGGGGAGCTGTTTTTT CASSPSAAAGELFF
13 TRBJ2-1 NA TRBV6-6 NA TGTGCCAGCAGTTATTCGACTCGCAATGAGCAGTTCTTC CASSYSTRNEQFF
15 TRBJ2-3 TRBD2 TRBV28 NA TGTGCCAACTCAGCGGGGGGCCACGGCACAGATACGCAGTATTTT CANSAGGHGTDTQYF
17 TRBJ2-3 NA TRBV19 NA TGTGCCAGTAGTATGGGAATTACGGGGCAGGGCACAGATACGCAGTATTTT CASSMGITGQGTDTQYF
15 TRBJ2-5 TRBD1 TRBV29-1 NA TGCAGCGTTGCAAGGACAGGCCAGGGCAGGGAGACCCAGTACTTC CSVARTGQGRETQYF
15 TRBJ2-3 NA TRBV7-9 NA TGTGCCAGCAGCTCCGGGACACTACGCACAGATACGCAGTATTTT CASSSGTLRTDTQYF
14 TRBJ1-1 NA TRBV5-4 NA TGTGCCAGCAGCTTCGGGTTTTGGAACACTGAAGCTTTCTTT CASSFGFWNTEAFF
12 TRBJ1-2 TRBD1 TRBV30 NA TGTGCCTGGTCAGGGGGCGGCTATGGCTACACCTTC CAWSGGGYGYTF
12 TRBJ1-2 NA TRBV7-2 NA TGTGCCAGCAGCTTTGTGCCGGGAGGCTACACCTTC CASSFVPGGYTF
14 TRBJ1-1 TRBD1 TRBV5-1 NA TGCGCCAGCAGCCCGGGGACAGGGAACACTGAAGCTTTCTTT CASSPGTGNTEAFF
14 TRBJ1-6 NA TRBV11-2 few TGTGCCAGCAGCTTAGATCCCTTGGATTCACCCCTCCACTTT CASSLDPLDSPLHF
14 TRBJ2-3 NA TRBV7-2 NA TGTGCCAGCAGCCCCAGGTGGGCCACAGATACGCAGTATTTT CASSPRWATDTQYF
14 TRBJ2-7 NA TRBV18 NA TGTGCCAGCTCACAGGGGCGAGTATCTCACGAGCAGTACTTC CASSQGRVSHEQYF
15 TRBJ2-2 TRBD2 TRBV4-3 NA TGCGCCAGCAGATATCGGGGGGGCGGTGTGGGGGAGCTGTTTTTT CASRYRGGGVGELFF
17 TRBJ1-3 NA TRBV4-1 NA TGCGCCAGCAGCCAAGGGATGGTACGCTCGGCTGGAAACACCATATATTTT CASSQGMVRSAGNTIYF
17 TRBJ2-1 TRBD2 TRBV18 once TGTGCCAGCTCGCCGACTCTAGCGGTCTACTCCTACAATGAGCAGTTCTTC CASSPTLAVYSYNEQFF
17 TRBJ2-5 NA TRBV30 NA TGTGCCTGGAGTGTGGCGCTGACCTACCGGGATGGGGAGACCCAGTACTTC CAWSVALTYRDGETQYF
15 TRBJ2-7 NA TRBV11-2 NA TGTGCCAGCAGCTTAGAGAGGACTTACCCCTACGAGCAGTACTTC CASSLERTYPYEQYF